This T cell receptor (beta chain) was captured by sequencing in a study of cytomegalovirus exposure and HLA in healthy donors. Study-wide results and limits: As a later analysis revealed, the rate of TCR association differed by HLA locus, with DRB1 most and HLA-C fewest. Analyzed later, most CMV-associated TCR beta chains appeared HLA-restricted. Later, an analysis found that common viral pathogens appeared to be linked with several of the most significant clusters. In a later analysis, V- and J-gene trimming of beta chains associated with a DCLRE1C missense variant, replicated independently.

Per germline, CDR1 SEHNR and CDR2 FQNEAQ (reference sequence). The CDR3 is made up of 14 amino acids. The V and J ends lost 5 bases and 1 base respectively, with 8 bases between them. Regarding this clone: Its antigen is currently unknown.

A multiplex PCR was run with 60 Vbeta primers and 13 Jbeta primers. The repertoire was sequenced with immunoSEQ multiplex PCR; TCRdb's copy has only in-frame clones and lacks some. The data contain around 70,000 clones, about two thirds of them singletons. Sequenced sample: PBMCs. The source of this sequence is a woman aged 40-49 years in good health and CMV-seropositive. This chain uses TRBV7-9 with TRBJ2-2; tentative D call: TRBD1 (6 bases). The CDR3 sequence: CASSPDRNTGELFF. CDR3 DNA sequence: TGTGCCAGCAGCCCGGACAGGAACACCGGGGAGCTGTTTTTT.